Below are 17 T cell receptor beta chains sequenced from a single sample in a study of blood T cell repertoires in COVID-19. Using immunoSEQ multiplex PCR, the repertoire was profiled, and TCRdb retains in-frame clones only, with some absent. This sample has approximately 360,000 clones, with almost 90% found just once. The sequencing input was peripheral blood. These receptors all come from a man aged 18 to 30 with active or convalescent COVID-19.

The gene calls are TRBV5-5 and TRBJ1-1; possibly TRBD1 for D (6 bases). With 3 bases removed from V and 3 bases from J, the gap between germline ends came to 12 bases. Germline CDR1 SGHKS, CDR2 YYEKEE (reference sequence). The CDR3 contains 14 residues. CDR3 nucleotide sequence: TGTGCCAGCAGCTCCCACAGGGCCGACACTGAAGCTTTCTTT. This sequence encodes CASSSHRADTEAFF. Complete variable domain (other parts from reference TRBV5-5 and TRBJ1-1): DAGVTQSPTHLIKTRGQQVTLRCSPISGHKSVSWYQQVLGQGPQFIFQYYEKEERGRGNFPDRFSARQFPNYSSELNVNALLLGDSALYLCASSSHRADTEAFFGQGTRLTVV.

Written as DNA, the CDR3 is TGTGCCAGCAGCTTATCCCCAACGGGTTCACCCCTCCACTTT. Amino acid sequence: CASSLSPTGSPLHF. The chain recombines TRBV7-9 with TRBJ1-6; D gene unclear. This CDR3 has 14 residues. Trimming left V 2 bases short and J 9 bases short, with 11 bases between. Germline CDR1 is SEHNR and CDR2 is FQNEAQ (reference sequence).

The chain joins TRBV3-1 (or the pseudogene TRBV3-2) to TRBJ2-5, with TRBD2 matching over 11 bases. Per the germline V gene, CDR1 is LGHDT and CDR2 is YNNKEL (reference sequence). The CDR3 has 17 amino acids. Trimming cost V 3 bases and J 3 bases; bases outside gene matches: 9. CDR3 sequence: CASSQYSGRASEETQYF. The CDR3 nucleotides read TGTGCCAGCAGCCAGTATAGCGGGAGGGCCTCGGAAGAGACCCAGTACTTC.

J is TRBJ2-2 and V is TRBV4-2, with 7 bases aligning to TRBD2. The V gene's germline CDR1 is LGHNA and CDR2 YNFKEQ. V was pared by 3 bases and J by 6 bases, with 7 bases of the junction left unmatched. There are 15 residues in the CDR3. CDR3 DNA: TGTGCCAGCAGCCAGTGGGAGGGCTCGGCCGGGGAGCTGTTTTTT. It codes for CASSQWEGSAGELFF.

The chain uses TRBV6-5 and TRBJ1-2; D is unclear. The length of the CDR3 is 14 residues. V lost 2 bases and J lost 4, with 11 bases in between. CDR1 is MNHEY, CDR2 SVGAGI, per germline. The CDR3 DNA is TGTGCCAGCAGTTACAGCCCGAACGGCTATGGCTACACCTTC. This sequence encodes CASSYSPNGYGYTF.

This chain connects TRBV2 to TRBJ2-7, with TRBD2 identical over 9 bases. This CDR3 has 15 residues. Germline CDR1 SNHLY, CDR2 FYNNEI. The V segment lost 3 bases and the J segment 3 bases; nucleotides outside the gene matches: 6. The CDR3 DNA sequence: TGTGCCAGCAGTGACACGGGACTAGCTTTCTACGAGCAGTACTTC. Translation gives CASSDTGLAFYEQYF.

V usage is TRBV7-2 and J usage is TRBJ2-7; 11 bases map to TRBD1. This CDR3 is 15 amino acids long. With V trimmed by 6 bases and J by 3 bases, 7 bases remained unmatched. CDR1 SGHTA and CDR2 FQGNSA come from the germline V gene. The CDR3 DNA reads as TGTGCCAGCAGACAAGGGACAGGGGGTTTCTACGAGCAGTACTTC. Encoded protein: CASRQGTGGFYEQYF.

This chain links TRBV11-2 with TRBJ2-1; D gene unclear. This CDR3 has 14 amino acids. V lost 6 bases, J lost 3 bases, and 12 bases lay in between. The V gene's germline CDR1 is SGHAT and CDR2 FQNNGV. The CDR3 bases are TGTGCCAGCAGGAAAACAGAGCTCTACAATGAGCAGTTCTTC. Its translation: CASRKTELYNEQFF.

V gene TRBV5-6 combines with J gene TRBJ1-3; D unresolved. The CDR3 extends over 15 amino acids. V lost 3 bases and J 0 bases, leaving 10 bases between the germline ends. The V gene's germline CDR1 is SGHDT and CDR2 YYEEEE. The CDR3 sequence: CASSSGAVSGNTIYF. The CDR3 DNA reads TGTGCCAGCAGCTCGGGAGCAGTCTCTGGAAACACCATATATTTT.

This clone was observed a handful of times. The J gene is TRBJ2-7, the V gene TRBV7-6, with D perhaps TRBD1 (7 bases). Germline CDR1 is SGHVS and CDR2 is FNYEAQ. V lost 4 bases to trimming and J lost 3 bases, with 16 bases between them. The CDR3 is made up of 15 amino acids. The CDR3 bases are TGTGCCAGCAGCTCCTACGCGCAGGGGGGCTACGAGCAGTACTTC. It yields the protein CASSSYAQGGYEQYF.

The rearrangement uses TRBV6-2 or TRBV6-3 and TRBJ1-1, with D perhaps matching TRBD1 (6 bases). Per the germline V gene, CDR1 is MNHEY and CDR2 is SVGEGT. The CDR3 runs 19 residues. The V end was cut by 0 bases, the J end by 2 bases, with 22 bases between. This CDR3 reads CASSYSRPPGGRGNTEAFF. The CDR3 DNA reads TGTGCCAGCAGTTACTCGCGCCCCCCCGGGGGGCGGGGAAACACTGAAGCTTTCTTT.

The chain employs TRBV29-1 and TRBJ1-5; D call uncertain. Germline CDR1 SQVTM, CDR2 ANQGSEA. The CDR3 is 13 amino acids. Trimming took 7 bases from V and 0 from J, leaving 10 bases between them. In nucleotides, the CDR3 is TGCAGCGCGTGCATAGATAGCAATCAGCCCCAGCATTTT. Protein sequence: CSACIDSNQPQHF.

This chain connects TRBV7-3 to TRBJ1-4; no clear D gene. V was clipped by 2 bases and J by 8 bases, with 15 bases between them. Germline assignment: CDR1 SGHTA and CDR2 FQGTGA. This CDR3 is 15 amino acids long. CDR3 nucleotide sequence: TGTGCCAGCAGCTTATTAGGGAGGGCTGACGAAAAACTGTTTTTT. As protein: CASSLLGRADEKLFF.

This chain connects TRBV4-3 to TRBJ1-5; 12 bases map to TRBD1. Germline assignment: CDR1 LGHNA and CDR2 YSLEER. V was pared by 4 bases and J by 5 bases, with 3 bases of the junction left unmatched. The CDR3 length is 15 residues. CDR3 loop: CASSLGTGGDQPQHF. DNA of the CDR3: TGCGCCAGCAGCCTAGGGACAGGGGGCGATCAGCCCCAGCATTTT.

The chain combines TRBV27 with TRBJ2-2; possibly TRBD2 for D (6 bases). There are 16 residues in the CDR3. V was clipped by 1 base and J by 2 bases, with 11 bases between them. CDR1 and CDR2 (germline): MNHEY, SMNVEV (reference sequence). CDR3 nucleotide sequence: TGTGCCAGCAGTTTATGGGGCGGACTAAACACCGGGGAGCTGTTTTTT. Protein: CASSLWGGLNTGELFF.

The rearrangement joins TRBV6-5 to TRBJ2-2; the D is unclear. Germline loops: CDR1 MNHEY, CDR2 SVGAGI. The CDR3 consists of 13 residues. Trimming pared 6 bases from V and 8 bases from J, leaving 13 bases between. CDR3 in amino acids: CASRPPERGELFF. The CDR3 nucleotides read TGTGCCAGCAGACCACCTGAGAGGGGGGAGCTGTTTTTT.

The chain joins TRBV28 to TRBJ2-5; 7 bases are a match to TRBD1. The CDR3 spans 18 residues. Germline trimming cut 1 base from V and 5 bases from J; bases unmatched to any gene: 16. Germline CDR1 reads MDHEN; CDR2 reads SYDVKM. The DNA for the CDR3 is TGTGCCAGCAGTTTATTCGCCACAGACAGGGTTGTAGGGGAGACCCAGTACTTC. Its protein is CASSLFATDRVVGETQYF. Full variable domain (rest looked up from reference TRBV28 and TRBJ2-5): DVKVTQSSRYLVKRTGEKVFLECVQDMDHENMFWYRQDPGLGLRLIYFSYDVKMKEKGDIPEGYSVSREKKERFSLILESASTNQTSMYLCASSLFATDRVVGETQYFGPGTRLLVL.